These T cell receptor beta chains were read from a single sample in a study of long-term antiretroviral therapy in people with HIV. Some clones are missing from TCRdb's copy, which holds only in-frame ones; the method was immunoSEQ multiplex PCR. This repertoire shows about 24,000 clones, around 83% found once; its top ten account for about 5.7%. The sequencing here drew on unsorted PBMCs, taken 0.7 years before starting antiretroviral therapy. These TCRs come from a man aged 30 to 45 with HIV. Both conserved end residues are part of each CDR3. Fields, in order: D gene, V gene, J gene, clone size, CDR3 protein, CDR3 DNA. The D gene is left open where the match is weak. Clone size is given for some rows only: seen once, a few or many times, or a class if the clone is expanded.

d_gene: TRBD1; v_gene: TRBV7-6; j_gene: TRBJ1-3; abundance: NA; CDR3aa: CASSPEGRGVRTGSRNTIYF; CDR3nt: TGTGCCAGCAGCCCCGAAGGTCGGGGGGTTAGGACAGGGAGCCGAAACACCATATATTTT
d_gene: NA; v_gene: TRBV5-1; j_gene: TRBJ2-1; abundance: NA; CDR3aa: CASSLVSAREQFF; CDR3nt: TGCGCCAGCAGCTTGGTCTCGGCAAGGGAGCAGTTCTTC
d_gene: NA; v_gene: TRBV4-2; j_gene: TRBJ2-2; abundance: NA; CDR3aa: CASSQGDGNTGELFF; CDR3nt: TGTGCCAGCAGCCAGGGGGACGGGAACACCGGGGAGCTGTTTTTT
d_gene: NA; v_gene: TRBV4-1; j_gene: TRBJ1-4; abundance: NA; CDR3aa: CASSLGIAEKLFF; CDR3nt: TGCGCCAGCAGCCTAGGAATTGCAGAAAAACTGTTTTTT
d_gene: NA; v_gene: TRBV5-5; j_gene: TRBJ1-5; abundance: NA; CDR3aa: CASSPPTGNQPQHF; CDR3nt: TGTGCCAGCAGCCCCCCGACAGGAAATCAGCCCCAGCATTTT
d_gene: NA; v_gene: TRBV14; j_gene: TRBJ1-1; abundance: once; CDR3aa: CASSQEGGLNTEAFF; CDR3nt: TGTGCCAGCAGCCAAGAGGGCGGCTTGAACACTGAAGCTTTCTTT
d_gene: TRBD1; v_gene: TRBV6-6; j_gene: TRBJ1-4; abundance: NA; CDR3aa: CASSYSPGGNEKLFF; CDR3nt: TGTGCCAGCAGTTACTCTCCAGGGGGGAACGAAAAACTGTTTTTT
d_gene: NA; v_gene: TRBV9; j_gene: TRBJ1-5; abundance: NA; CDR3aa: CASSVGGAINQPQHF; CDR3nt: TGTGCCAGCAGCGTAGGTGGCGCGATCAATCAGCCCCAGCATTTT
d_gene: NA; v_gene: TRBV5-4; j_gene: TRBJ2-7; abundance: NA; CDR3aa: CASRAPGSPYEQYF; CDR3nt: TGTGCCAGCAGGGCGCCTGGATCTCCCTACGAGCAGTACTTC
d_gene: TRBD1; v_gene: TRBV7-9; j_gene: TRBJ2-5; abundance: NA; CDR3aa: CASSLGFRGKETQYF; CDR3nt: TGTGCCAGCAGCTTAGGGTTCAGGGGGAAAGAGACCCAGTACTTC
d_gene: NA; v_gene: TRBV6-1; j_gene: TRBJ1-5; abundance: NA; CDR3aa: CASRIGGQPQHF; CDR3nt: TGTGCCAGCAGGATAGGTGGTCAGCCCCAGCATTTT
d_gene: TRBD2; v_gene: TRBV16; j_gene: TRBJ2-5; abundance: NA; CDR3aa: CASSQSFGLAGGRQETQYF; CDR3nt: TGTGCCAGCAGCCAATCTTTCGGACTAGCGGGGGGCCGGCAAGAGACCCAGTACTTC
d_gene: TRBD2; v_gene: TRBV2; j_gene: TRBJ2-3; abundance: NA; CDR3aa: CASSLQTSGRTDTQYF; CDR3nt: TGTGCCAGCAGTCTCCAGACTAGCGGGAGAACAGATACGCAGTATTTT
d_gene: NA; v_gene: TRBV7-4; j_gene: TRBJ1-2; abundance: NA; CDR3aa: CASSPRGGDGYTF; CDR3nt: TGTGCCAGCAGCCCTAGGGGGGGGGATGGCTACACCTTC
d_gene: NA; v_gene: TRBV7-3; j_gene: TRBJ2-1; abundance: few; CDR3aa: CASSPRRDSSRNEQFF; CDR3nt: TGTGCCAGCAGTCCTCGAAGGGACTCCTCGCGTAATGAGCAGTTCTTC
d_gene: NA; v_gene: TRBV7-2; j_gene: TRBJ2-7; abundance: NA; CDR3aa: CASSVRGSSYEQYF; CDR3nt: TGTGCCAGCAGCGTCCGGGGGTCCTCCTACGAGCAGTACTTC
d_gene: NA; v_gene: TRBV7-2; j_gene: TRBJ2-3; abundance: NA; CDR3aa: CASSHGSYTDTQYF; CDR3nt: TGTGCCAGCAGCCACGGCTCCTACACAGATACGCAGTATTTT
d_gene: TRBD1; v_gene: TRBV15; j_gene: TRBJ2-7; abundance: NA; CDR3aa: CATEPGGKSYEQYF; CDR3nt: TGTGCCACGGAACCAGGGGGCAAGAGCTACGAGCAGTACTTC
d_gene: TRBD1; v_gene: TRBV9; j_gene: TRBJ1-2; abundance: NA; CDR3aa: CASSPRTGGFGYTF; CDR3nt: TGTGCCAGCAGCCCCCGGACAGGGGGCTTTGGCTACACCTTC
d_gene: NA; v_gene: TRBV10-3; j_gene: TRBJ2-5; abundance: few; CDR3aa: CAIRGLAGETQYF; CDR3nt: TGTGCCATCAGGGGGCTCGCGGGAGAGACCCAGTACTTC
d_gene: NA; v_gene: TRBV7-9; j_gene: TRBJ1-6; abundance: NA; CDR3aa: CASSLALGGSGSPLHF; CDR3nt: TGTGCCAGCAGCTTAGCTCTAGGGGGTTCGGGTTCACCCCTCCACTTT
d_gene: NA; v_gene: TRBV5-1; j_gene: TRBJ1-2; abundance: medium-sized; CDR3aa: CASSLVPGSGLGYTF; CDR3nt: TGCGCCAGCAGCTTGGTACCGGGTTCCGGGCTCGGCTACACCTTC
d_gene: NA; v_gene: TRBV7-2; j_gene: TRBJ2-5; abundance: NA; CDR3aa: CASSPVGRLQETQYF; CDR3nt: TGTGCCAGCAGCCCCGTTGGGCGGCTCCAAGAGACCCAGTACTTC
d_gene: NA; v_gene: TRBV28; j_gene: TRBJ1-1; abundance: once; CDR3aa: CASSFQLPNTEAFF; CDR3nt: TGTGCCAGCAGTTTCCAGTTGCCGAACACTGAAGCTTTCTTT
d_gene: NA; v_gene: TRBV11-3; j_gene: TRBJ2-3; abundance: NA; CDR3aa: CASSLGLTDTQYF; CDR3nt: TGTGCCAGCAGCTTGGGACTCACAGATACGCAGTATTTT
d_gene: NA; v_gene: TRBV7-6; j_gene: TRBJ1-5; abundance: NA; CDR3aa: CASSNRGINQPQHF; CDR3nt: TGTGCCAGCAGCAACCGGGGGATCAATCAGCCCCAGCATTTT
d_gene: NA; v_gene: TRBV27; j_gene: TRBJ2-7; abundance: NA; CDR3aa: CASSLSFRQTYEQYF; CDR3nt: TGTGCCAGCAGTTTATCCTTCCGCCAGACCTACGAGCAGTACTTC
d_gene: NA; v_gene: TRBV5-6; j_gene: TRBJ1-1; abundance: NA; CDR3aa: CASSSQGYGGGNTEAFF; CDR3nt: TGTGCCAGCAGCTCCCAGGGCTATGGGGGCGGTAATACTGAAGCTTTCTTT
d_gene: TRBD2; v_gene: TRBV19; j_gene: TRBJ2-7; abundance: NA; CDR3aa: CASSIGGTTNEQYF; CDR3nt: TGTGCCAGTAGTATAGGGGGGACTACTAATGAGCAGTACTTC
d_gene: NA; v_gene: TRBV29-1; j_gene: TRBJ2-5; abundance: NA; CDR3aa: CSVEATRSGETQYF; CDR3nt: TGCAGCGTTGAGGCCACTAGGTCGGGAGAGACCCAGTACTTC
d_gene: TRBD1; v_gene: TRBV7-9; j_gene: TRBJ1-1; abundance: NA; CDR3aa: CASSLRPGQEAFF; CDR3nt: TGTGCCAGCAGCTTAAGGCCGGGACAGGAAGCTTTCTTT
d_gene: NA; v_gene: TRBV18; j_gene: TRBJ2-3; abundance: NA; CDR3aa: CASSPGTDYSTDTQYF; CDR3nt: TGTGCCAGCTCACCCGGGACCGATTATAGCACAGATACGCAGTATTTT
d_gene: NA; v_gene: TRBV6-1; j_gene: TRBJ1-1; abundance: once; CDR3aa: CASSDGGANTEAFF; CDR3nt: TGTGCCAGCAGTGACGGTGGGGCTAACACTGAAGCTTTCTTT
d_gene: NA; v_gene: TRBV19; j_gene: TRBJ1-2; abundance: NA; CDR3aa: CACSAQGNYGYTF; CDR3nt: TGTGCCTGCTCGGCACAGGGAAACTATGGCTACACCTTC
d_gene: NA; v_gene: TRBV6-5; j_gene: TRBJ2-3; abundance: NA; CDR3aa: CASSYSEVGGDTQYF; CDR3nt: TGTGCCAGCAGTTACTCGGAGGTGGGCGGGGATACGCAGTATTTT
d_gene: TRBD1; v_gene: TRBV5-1; j_gene: TRBJ1-4; abundance: NA; CDR3aa: CASSSRQGTEKLFF; CDR3nt: TGCGCCAGCAGCTCTCGACAGGGTACTGAAAAACTGTTTTTT
d_gene: NA; v_gene: TRBV18; j_gene: TRBJ2-7; abundance: NA; CDR3aa: CASSPPEGPYEQYF; CDR3nt: TGTGCCAGCTCACCACCCGAGGGTCCCTACGAGCAGTACTTC
d_gene: NA; v_gene: TRBV11-2; j_gene: TRBJ1-2; abundance: few; CDR3aa: CASSLDRGGLYGYTF; CDR3nt: TGTGCCAGCAGCTTAGATAGGGGTGGCCTCTATGGCTACACCTTC
d_gene: TRBD1; v_gene: TRBV4-1; j_gene: TRBJ2-7; abundance: NA; CDR3aa: CASSRPGQQTYEQYF; CDR3nt: TGCGCCAGCAGCCGTCCGGGACAGCAGACCTACGAGCAGTACTTC
d_gene: NA; v_gene: TRBV13; j_gene: TRBJ1-4; abundance: once; CDR3aa: CASSLGTLQGSNEKLFF; CDR3nt: TGTGCCAGCAGCTTAGGGACCCTACAGGGATCTAATGAAAAACTGTTTTTT